This T cell receptor beta chain was captured in a study of blood T cell repertoires in COVID-19. About the study: Researchers got acute and convalescent COVID-19 samples from the United States, Italy and Spain. Sources were T cells, B-cell-depleted T cells, or PBMCs; the material itself was cDNA or gDNA.

V was pared by 4 bases and J by 9 bases, with 13 bases of the junction left unmatched. Germline CDR1 is SEHNR and CDR2 is FQNEAQ (reference sequence). The CDR3 loop spans 16 amino acids. Assay: immunoSEQ multiplex PCR; the TCRdb copy retains only in-frame clones and omits some. The table has over 200,000 clones, nearly 90% seen once. This clonotype was obtained from a woman aged 18 to 35 who had recovered from COVID-19. The chain links TRBV7-9 to TRBJ2-1, with 9 nucleotides matching TRBD2. The sequenced sample consisted of peripheral blood. CDR3 loop: CASSSRAVAGVAEQFF. CDR3 in DNA: TGTGCCAGCAGCTCCCGCGCGGTAGCGGGAGTAGCTGAGCAGTTCTTC.